The 15 T cell receptor beta chains below all came from one sample that was sequenced in a study of cytomegalovirus exposure and HLA in healthy donors. A multiplex PCR was run with 60 Vbeta primers and 13 Jbeta primers. The method was immunoSEQ multiplex PCR; TCRdb's version includes in-frame clones alone and lacks a portion of them. The sample carries about 73,000 clones, 75% recorded once. Specimen: PBMCs. The receptors originated from a man aged 65 to 85 in good health and CMV-seronegative.

The rearrangement links TRBV4-3 to TRBJ1-2; D unclear. The CDR3 spans 16 residues. Germline CDR1 is LGHNA and CDR2 is YSLEER. V was pared by 0 bases and J by 1 base, with 12 bases between. CDR3 sequence (DNA): TGCGCCAGCAGCCAAGAAGTGGGCTCCAGTAACTATGGCTACACCTTC. Translation gives CASSQEVGSSNYGYTF.

This clone has just one count. The chain links TRBV7-2 to TRBJ2-7, with TRBD2 as a possible D gene (5 bases). Germline V gives CDR1 SGHTA, CDR2 FQGNSA. With 6 bases removed from V and 4 bases from J, the gap between germline ends came to 13 bases. The CDR3 runs 13 residues. The CDR3 reads CASRAAGAYEQYF. CDR3 DNA: TGTGCCAGCAGAGCGGCAGGTGCTTACGAGCAGTACTTC.

In its sample, this clone was seen once. This chain joins TRBV7-2 and TRBJ2-7; 11 bases agree with TRBD2. With V trimmed by 5 bases and J by 3 bases, 3 bases remained unmatched. This CDR3 comprises 14 residues. Germline V gene lookup returns CDR1 SGHTA and CDR2 FQGNSA. The chain's CDR3 is CASSAGTSGYEQYF. The DNA for the CDR3 is TGTGCCAGCAGCGCCGGGACTAGCGGCTACGAGCAGTACTTC.

This chain links TRBV20-1 with TRBJ2-7; weak D call: TRBD1 (5 bases). Trimming removed 7 bases at V and 6 bases at J, with 13 bases between. CDR3 length: 11 residues. The V gene's germline CDR1 is DFQATT and CDR2 SNEGSKA (reference sequence). CDR3 coding DNA: TGCAGTGGTAAGGGGCCAGGCGAGCAGTACTTC. Amino acids: CSGKGPGEQYF.

In DNA, the CDR3 is TGTGCCAGCAGCTTGGCGGGACTAGCAACAGATACGCAGTATTTT. It encodes CASSLAGLATDTQYF. The genes are TRBV5-8 and TRBJ2-3; TRBD2 aligns across 9 bases. The V segment lost 0 bases and the J segment 3 bases; nucleotides outside the gene matches: 2. Germline V lookup: CDR1 SGHTS, CDR2 YDEGEE. This CDR3 spans 15 amino acids.

This clone was recorded a few times. This chain links TRBV6-5 with TRBJ1-1; D gene uncertain. V was clipped by 3 bases and J by 6 bases, with 14 bases between them. Germline loops: CDR1 MNHEY, CDR2 SVGAGI. The CDR3 extends over 14 amino acids. As DNA, the CDR3 is TGTGCCAGCAGTTATGGCAGGATATCATCTGAAGCTTTCTTT. Protein sequence: CASSYGRISSEAFF.

The chain couples TRBV30 to TRBJ2-3; 11 bases are a match to TRBD2. The germline V gene encodes CDR1 GTSNPN and CDR2 SVGIG (reference sequence). Trimming cost V 3 bases and J 4 bases; bases outside gene matches: 0. CDR3 length equals 13 residues. CDR3 nucleotides: TGTGCCTGGAGACTAGCGGGAGCAGATACGCAGTATTTT. Residues: CAWRLAGADTQYF.

This clone appeared a few times. The gene calls are TRBV28 and TRBJ1-3, with D unclear. Per germline, CDR1 MDHEN and CDR2 SYDVKM. Between the trimmed V and J ends, which lost 2 bases and 0 bases, there was a span of 8 bases. The CDR3 covers 15 residues. The CDR3 DNA sequence: TGTGCCAGCAGTTTACCCCGTAACTCTGGAAACACCATATATTTT. It is translated as CASSLPRNSGNTIYF.

By sample share, this clone is large (0.1 to 1%). The chain couples TRBV18 to TRBJ2-5, with 8 positions matching TRBD2. Germline CDR1 reads KGHSH; CDR2 reads LQKENI. CDR3 size: 14 residues. The V segment lost 5 bases and the J segment 2 bases; nucleotides outside the gene matches: 4. CDR3 amino acids: CASSAREGQETQYF. The CDR3 region has the DNA TGTGCCAGCTCAGCCCGGGAGGGGCAAGAGACCCAGTACTTC.

The V and J genes are TRBV18 and TRBJ2-7; 7 bases map to TRBD1. The CDR3 totals 15 residues. Germline-derived CDR1 and CDR2 are KGHSH and LQKENI. After removal of 5 bases from V and 3 bases from J, the junction contained 10 bases not matched to a gene. CDR3 amino acids: CASSSTGTAFYEQYF. Here the CDR3 DNA reads TGTGCCAGCTCATCAACCGGGACAGCTTTCTACGAGCAGTACTTC.

V usage is TRBV29-1 and J usage is TRBJ1-5; 8 bases are a match to TRBD1. The J segment lost 2 bases and the V segment lost 4 bases, leaving 4 bases of the junction unmatched. This CDR3 spans 14 amino acids. Germline V gene data show CDR1 as SQVTM and CDR2 as ANQGSEA. The CDR3 sequence: CSVVDRGGNQPQHF. The CDR3, as DNA: TGCAGCGTTGTAGACAGGGGAGGCAATCAGCCCCAGCATTTT.

The J gene is TRBJ1-1, the V gene TRBV5-1, with D perhaps matching TRBD1 (6 bases). This CDR3 has 14 residues. CDR1 is SGHRS, CDR2 YFSETQ, per germline. Trimming removed 2 bases at V and 3 bases at J, with 11 bases between. The CDR3 spells CASSFAGADTEAFF. DNA of the CDR3: TGCGCCAGCAGCTTCGCAGGGGCTGACACTGAAGCTTTCTTT. The whole variable domain, remainder taken from reference TRBV5-1 and TRBJ1-1, is KAGVTQTPRYLIKTRGQQVTLSCSPISGHRSVSWYQQTPGQGLQFLFEYFSETQRNKGNFPGRFSGRQFSNSRSEMNVSTLELGDSALYLCASSFAGADTEAFFGQGTRLTVV.

The chain joins TRBV7-9 to TRBJ2-1; the match to TRBD1 covers 8 bases. Trimming took 1 base from V and 9 from J; bases not matched to a gene: 2. This CDR3 spans 13 amino acids. Germline V gene sequence: CDR1 SEHNR, CDR2 FQNEAQ (reference sequence). The CDR3 region is CASSLGGQVEQFF. DNA for the CDR3: TGTGCCAGCAGCTTAGGGGGACAGGTTGAGCAGTTCTTC.

This chain connects TRBV7-9 to TRBJ1-1; D might be TRBD1 (6 bases). Deletions cut 5 bases from V and 5 bases from J, with 18 bases between. Germline CDR1 and CDR2: SEHNR and FQNEAQ (reference sequence). The CDR3 loop spans 15 amino acids. The CDR3 DNA follows: TGTGCCAGCAGCCTGCGTGGGGGCTCGAGGACTGAAGCTTTCTTT. This gives the protein CASSLRGGSRTEAFF.

The chain combines TRBV5-1 with TRBJ2-1; 7 bases are shared with TRBD1. V was pared by 4 bases and J by 10 bases, with 14 bases of the junction left unmatched. The V gene's germline CDR1 is SGHRS and CDR2 YFSETQ. The CDR3 has 15 amino acids. The CDR3 reads CASSPGTDLYGEQFF. The CDR3 nucleotides are TGCGCCAGCAGCCCCGGGACAGACTTGTACGGGGAGCAGTTCTTC.